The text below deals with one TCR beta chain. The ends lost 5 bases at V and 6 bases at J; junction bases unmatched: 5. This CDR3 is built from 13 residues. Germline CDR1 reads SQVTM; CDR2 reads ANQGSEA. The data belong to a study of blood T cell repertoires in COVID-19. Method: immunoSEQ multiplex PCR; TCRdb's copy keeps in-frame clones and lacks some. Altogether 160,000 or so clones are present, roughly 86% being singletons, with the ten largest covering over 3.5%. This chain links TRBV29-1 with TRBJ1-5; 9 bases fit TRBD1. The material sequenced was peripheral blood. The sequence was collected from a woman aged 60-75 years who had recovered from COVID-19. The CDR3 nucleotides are TGCAGCGTTATACAGGGGGCAAGTCAGCCCCAGCATTTT. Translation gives CSVIQGASQPQHF.